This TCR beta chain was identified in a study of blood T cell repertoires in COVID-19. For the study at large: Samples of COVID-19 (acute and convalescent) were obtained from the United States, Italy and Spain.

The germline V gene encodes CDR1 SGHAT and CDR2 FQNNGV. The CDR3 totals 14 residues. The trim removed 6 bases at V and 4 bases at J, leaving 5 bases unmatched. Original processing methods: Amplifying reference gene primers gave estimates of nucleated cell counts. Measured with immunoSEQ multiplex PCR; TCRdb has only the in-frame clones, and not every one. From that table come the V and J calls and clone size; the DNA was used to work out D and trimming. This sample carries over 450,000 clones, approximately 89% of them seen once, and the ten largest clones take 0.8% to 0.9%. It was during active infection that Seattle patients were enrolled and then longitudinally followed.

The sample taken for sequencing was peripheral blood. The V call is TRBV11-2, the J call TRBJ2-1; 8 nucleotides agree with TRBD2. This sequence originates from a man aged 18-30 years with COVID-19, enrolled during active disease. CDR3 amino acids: CASRQLAAYNEQFF. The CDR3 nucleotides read TGTGCCAGCAGACAACTAGCGGCGTACAATGAGCAGTTCTTC.